The clone carrying this T cell receptor (beta chain) came up many times. The data originate from a study of T cells after yellow fever vaccination. TCRdb re-derived calls from the 5' RACE reads in MiXCR, one entry per CDR3 protein. The data hold more than 20,000 distinct CDR3 sequences, with around 5.5% observed a single time. Trimming stripped 4 bases from V and 6 bases from J, with 12 bases between. The germline CDR1 and CDR2 sequences are SGHTA and FQGNSA. The CDR3 is made up of 13 amino acids. The specimen comprised PBMCs, either bulk or a sorted T-cell subset (CD4+, CD8+, memory, or dextramer-sorted; not recorded which), sampled 35 to 50 days after the first yellow fever vaccination. The J gene is TRBJ1-2, the V gene TRBV7-2, with D possibly matching TRBD1 (6 bases). This clonotype was sampled from a man between 18 and 35 years old who received the YFV17D yellow fever vaccine. The CDR3 nucleotides read TGTGCCAGCAGCTGGAAGGCAGGGGATGGCTACACCTTC. Residues: CASSWKAGDGYTF.